The 18 T cell receptor beta chains in this list originate from one sample, sequenced in a study of OX40 agonist ivuxolimab in advanced cancers. Sequencing used immunoSEQ multiplex PCR; TCRdb keeps in-frame clones, though not all of them. The repertoire holds more than 8,500 clones, roughly 86% seen once, with 10% to 12% in the top ten. Sequencing used CD4+ or CD8+ T cells sorted from blood, obtained in a trial of the OX40 agonist ivuxolimab. The receptors were gathered from an adult with an advanced solid tumor such as melanoma, head and neck, liver or kidney cancer.

The chain has TRBV4-1 and TRBJ2-7; TRBD2 agrees at 10 bases. V dropped 2 bases and J dropped 1; count of bases not matched to a gene: 2. The CDR3 runs 15 residues. Germline-derived CDR1 and CDR2 are MGHRA and YSYEKL. CDR3 protein: CASSQPSGGSYEQYF. DNA of the CDR3: TGCGCCAGCAGCCAACCTAGCGGGGGATCCTACGAGCAGTACTTC.

The chain joins TRBV4-2 to TRBJ2-7, with 9 bases matching TRBD1. J gave up 4 bases and V 2 bases, and 3 bases lay outside the gene matches. The CDR3 covers 14 residues. Germline CDR1 is LGHNA and CDR2 is YNFKEQ. DNA of the CDR3: TGTGCCAGCAGCCAAAATGACAGGGGGTACGAGCAGTACTTC. It yields the protein CASSQNDRGYEQYF.

The chain recombines TRBV5-1 with TRBJ2-5; 7 bases fit TRBD2. The V segment lost 4 bases and the J segment 2 bases; nucleotides outside the gene matches: 8. The CDR3 is 15 residues long. Looked up from germline, CDR1 is SGHRS and CDR2 is YFSETQ. CDR3 amino acids: CASSQGLLRQETQYF. CDR3 DNA sequence: TGCGCCAGCAGCCAGGGACTATTGAGACAAGAGACCCAGTACTTC.

The V gene is TRBV5-5, the J gene TRBJ2-6; the D gene could be TRBD1 or TRBD2 (6 bases each). CDR3 size: 14 residues. V was clipped by 3 bases and J by 9 bases, with 13 bases between them. Germline assignment: CDR1 SGHKS and CDR2 YYEKEE (reference sequence). The CDR3: CASSSSGGYNVLTF. In nucleotides, the CDR3 is TGTGCCAGCAGCTCCTCCGGGGGCTACAACGTCCTGACTTTC.

V and J are TRBV5-1 and TRBJ2-7; D uncertain. V lost 1 base and J lost 0, with 8 bases in between. From germline, CDR1 is SGHRS and CDR2 YFSETQ. The CDR3 length is 14 residues. The CDR3 DNA follows: TGCGCCAGCAGCTTGTCATTCAGCTCCTACGAGCAGTACTTC. It yields the protein CASSLSFSSYEQYF.

This chain uses TRBV11-2 with TRBJ1-1, with a possible D match to TRBD1 (5 bases). The CDR3 covers 13 residues. The V gene lost 5 bases and the J gene lost 1 base, with 8 bases spanning the gap. Germline lookup yields CDR1 SGHAT and CDR2 FQNNGV. CDR3 region: CASSPTANTEAFF. In nucleotides, the CDR3 is TGTGCCAGCAGCCCGACAGCGAACACTGAAGCTTTCTTT. Full variable domain (outside the CDR3, taken from reference TRBV11-2 and TRBJ1-1): EAGVAQSPRYKIIEKRQSVAFWCNPISGHATLYWYQQILGQGPKLLIQFQNNGVVDDSQLPKDRFSAERLKGVDSTLKIQPAKLEDSAVYLCASSPTANTEAFFGQGTRLTVV.

This rearrangement joins TRBV7-3 to TRBJ2-1; D is possibly TRBD2 (5 bases). Germline CDR1 and CDR2: SGHTA and FQGTGA. Trimming cost V 2 bases and J 6 bases, with 8 bases left between them. This CDR3 contains 13 residues. In nucleotides, the CDR3 is TGTGCCAGCAGCTTAGGACTCTTCAATGAGCAGTTCTTC. This encodes CASSLGLFNEQFF.

J is TRBJ2-5 and V is TRBV7-9, with a tentative D call TRBD1 (5 bases). Between the trimmed V and J ends, which lost 5 bases and 5 bases, there was a span of 12 bases. This CDR3 region has 13 residues. The germline V gene encodes CDR1 SEHNR and CDR2 FQNEAQ (reference sequence). The CDR3 here is CASSGQGYETQYF. CDR3 bases: TGTGCCAGCAGCGGGCAGGGCTACGAGACCCAGTACTTC.

This clone was observed a handful of times. This sequence joins TRBV5-4 and TRBJ2-7, with 8 bases aligning to TRBD1. After removal of 4 bases from V and 2 bases from J, the junction contained 8 bases not matched to a gene. The germline V gene encodes CDR1 SGHNT and CDR2 YYREEE (reference sequence). The CDR3 consists of 15 residues. The CDR3 sequence: CASSPWDRTTYEQYF. The CDR3 coding sequence is TGTGCCAGCAGCCCCTGGGACAGGACCACCTACGAGCAGTACTTC.

The V call is TRBV28, the J call TRBJ1-3, with a possible D match to TRBD1 (5 bases). Trimming left V 8 bases short and J 3 bases short, with 20 bases between. Germline lookup yields CDR1 MDHEN and CDR2 SYDVKM. This CDR3 comprises 16 residues. Here the CDR3 reads CASHFAQGLIGNTIYF. DNA for the CDR3: TGTGCCAGCCACTTTGCCCAGGGCTTGATTGGAAACACCATATATTTT. Complete variable domain (other parts from reference TRBV28 and TRBJ1-3): DVKVTQSSRYLVKRTGEKVFLECVQDMDHENMFWYRQDPGLGLRLIYFSYDVKMKEKGDIPEGYSVSREKKERFSLILESASTNQTSMYLCASHFAQGLIGNTIYFGEGSWLTVV.

The chain is built from TRBV5-1 and TRBJ2-1; the D call may be TRBD1 or TRBD2 (5 bases each). The CDR3 is 13 amino acids. Germline CDR1 is SGHRS and CDR2 is YFSETQ. V was shortened by 8 bases and J by 5 bases, with 14 bases between the two germline ends. This chain's CDR3 is CASARGANNEQFF. CDR3 sequence (DNA): TGCGCCAGTGCCCGAGGGGCCAACAATGAGCAGTTCTTC.

J is TRBJ1-5 and V is TRBV19; maybe TRBD1 (6 bases). V was shortened by 10 bases and J by 0 bases, with 16 bases between the two germline ends. The CDR3 runs 15 residues. Per germline, CDR1 LNHDA and CDR2 SQIVND (reference sequence). CDR3 in amino acids: CATVEGGDSNQPQHF. The CDR3 nucleotides are TGTGCCACAGTGGAGGGGGGCGATAGCAATCAGCCCCAGCATTTT. Full variable domain (outside the CDR3, taken from reference TRBV19 and TRBJ1-5): DGGITQSPKYLFRKEGQNVTLSCEQNLNHDAMYWYRQDPGQGLRLIYYSQIVNDFQKGDIAEGYSVSREKKESFPLTVTSAQKNPTAFYLCATVEGGDSNQPQHFGDGTRLSIL.

The chain is built from TRBV15 and TRBJ1-2; TRBD1 aligns across 10 bases. The CDR3 has 15 amino acids. Germline values: CDR1 LNHNV, CDR2 YYDKDF (reference sequence). V shed 3 bases and J 6 bases; nucleotides not matched to a gene: 7. CDR3 nucleotide sequence: TGTGCCACCAGCAGCCGTGACAGGGGGCTGGATGGCTACACCTTC. Amino acid sequence: CATSSRDRGLDGYTF.

This sequence joins TRBV7-9 and TRBJ1-4, with TRBD1 identical over 9 bases. Germline CDR1 is SEHNR and CDR2 is FQNEAQ (reference sequence). The CDR3 is 14 amino acids. Trimming at V came to 4 bases and at J to 7 bases, leaving 4 bases not matched to a gene. The CDR3 sequence: CASSSQGAREKLFF. CDR3 nucleotide sequence: TGTGCCAGCAGCTCACAGGGGGCTCGTGAAAAACTGTTTTTT.

The chain links TRBV23-1 to TRBJ1-5, with 9 positions matching TRBD1. TRBV23-1 is an ORF; its function is uncertain. Trimming removed 0 bases from V and 2 bases from J; junction bases left unmatched: 8. This CDR3 comprises 18 residues. The chain's CDR3 is CASSQSTLTGGRNQPQHF. The CDR3 coding sequence is TGCGCCAGCAGTCAATCAACTTTAACAGGGGGCCGCAATCAGCCCCAGCATTTT.

V and J are TRBV5-6 and TRBJ1-1; 8 positions agree with TRBD1. CDR1 is SGHDT and CDR2 is YYEEEE in the germline V gene. This CDR3 is built from 14 residues. J lost 2 bases, V lost 2 bases, and 2 bases had no gene match. The CDR3 is CASSFGTGNTEAFF. The CDR3 DNA reads as TGTGCCAGCAGCTTCGGGACAGGTAACACTGAAGCTTTCTTT.

The chain links TRBV11-2 to TRBJ2-7; TRBD1 might be the D (5 bases). CDR3 size: 15 residues. Germline values: CDR1 SGHAT, CDR2 FQNNGV. Trimming removed 1 base from V and 0 bases from J, with 10 bases in between. CDR3 sequence reads: CASSLVGDSSYEQYF. The DNA of the CDR3 is TGTGCCAGCAGCTTAGTGGGTGACAGCTCCTACGAGCAGTACTTC.

The chain combines TRBV7-8 with TRBJ2-5, with 13 bases lining up with TRBD2. J was trimmed by 5 bases and V by 3 bases; bases with no gene match: 12. Germline CDR1 is SGHVS and CDR2 is FQNEAQ. This CDR3 comprises 18 residues. The CDR3 loop reads CASSLTRLAGGPKETQYF. As DNA, the CDR3 is TGTGCCAGCAGCTTGACCCGACTAGCGGGGGGCCCCAAGGAGACCCAGTACTTC.